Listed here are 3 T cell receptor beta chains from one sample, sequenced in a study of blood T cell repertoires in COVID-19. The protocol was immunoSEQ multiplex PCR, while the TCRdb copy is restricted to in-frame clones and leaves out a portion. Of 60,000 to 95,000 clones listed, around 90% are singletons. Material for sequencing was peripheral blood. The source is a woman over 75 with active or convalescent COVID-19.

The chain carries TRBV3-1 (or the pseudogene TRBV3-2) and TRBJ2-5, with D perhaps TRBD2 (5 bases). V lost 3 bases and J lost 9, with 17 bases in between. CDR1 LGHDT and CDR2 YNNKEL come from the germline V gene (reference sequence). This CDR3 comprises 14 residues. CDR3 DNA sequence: TGTGCCAGCAGCCAGGGGAGCGGCGCTGGGGCCCAGTACTTC. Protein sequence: CASSQGSGAGAQYF.

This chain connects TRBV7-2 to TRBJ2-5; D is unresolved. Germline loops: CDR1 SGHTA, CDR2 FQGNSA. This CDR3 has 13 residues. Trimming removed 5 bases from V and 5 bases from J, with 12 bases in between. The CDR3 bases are TGTGCCAGCAGCCCCCTTACGCGGGAGACCCAGTACTTC. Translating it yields CASSPLTRETQYF. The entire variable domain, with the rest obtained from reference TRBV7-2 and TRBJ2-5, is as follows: GAGVSQSPSNKVTEKGKDVELRCDPISGHTALYWYRQSLGQGLEFLIYFQGNSAPDKSGLPSDRFSAERTGGSVSTLTIQRTQQEDSAVYLCASSPLTRETQYFGPGTRLLVL.

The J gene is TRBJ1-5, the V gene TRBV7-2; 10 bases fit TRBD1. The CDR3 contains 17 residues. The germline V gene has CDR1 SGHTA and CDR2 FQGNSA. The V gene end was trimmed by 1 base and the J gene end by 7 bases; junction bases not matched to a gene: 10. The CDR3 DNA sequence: TGTGCCAGCAGCTTAGAGGGTTGGGACAGGGGCCCCCAGCCCCAGCATTTT. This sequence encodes CASSLEGWDRGPQPQHF.